This paragraph reports one TCR beta chain. This clone's antigen is unknown. The sample is drawn from a study of CXCR3-negative and CXCR3-positive naive CD8 T cells (dated by TCRdb to about 2019). For the wider study: About 150 million TRB reads were obtained in total, roughly 1.5 +/- 0.3 million reads per library. Diversity and physicochemical repertoire analyses were performed on about eleven donors pooled from two independent experiments. TRBV-TRBJ cluster analysis included naive subsets from about 5 donors and memory cells from 3 donors. Study-wide findings and limitations: TRB CDR3s from CXCR3-positive naive cells showed higher hydrophobicity (lower Kidera factor 4), lower energy, and higher strength and volume indices than CXCR3-negative naive cells. Freshly isolated PBMCs were used for most assays because CXCR3 expression partially decreased after cryopreservation. Both naive subsets had comparably high repertoire diversity, while memory CD8+ T cells had much lower repertoire diversity. Within the same donor, TRBV-TRBJ usage looked similar between naive CXCR3-negative and CXCR3-positive cells, but memory cells had distinct patterns. Because surface CD5, which has been linked to self-reactivity in mice, was comparable between naive subsets, TCR interaction strength was also inferred from TRB CDR3 physicochemical properties.

The germline V gene sets CDR1 to MNHNS and CDR2 to SASEGT. The CDR3 runs 16 amino acids, cysteine and phenylalanine included. No DNA sequence was recorded. For every CD8+ T cell subset, approximately 300,000 cells were flow-sorted straight into RLT lysis buffer, and each subset was sorted in triplicate. Naive CD8+ T cells were defined stringently as CD45RO-CCR7+CD27+CD95- to exclude memory contaminants. Standard density gradient centrifugation was used to isolate peripheral blood mononuclear cells from buffy coats. A FACSAria III was used to flow-sort naive CXCR3-negative and CXCR3-positive CD8+ T cells. Total RNA was extracted from sorted cells using an RNeasy Mini Kit. Instrument used: NextSeq 550. The Human TCR Profiling Kit (MiLaboratory) was used to make UMI-labeled 5' RACE TRB cDNA libraries. cDNA synthesis used the entire amount of extracted RNA, and PCR amplification then used the entire amount of cDNA produced. The libraries were made side by side, with each library going through the same number of PCR cycles. The paper's processing steps were these. With a minimum of two reads required per UMI, MIGEC and MiXCR pulled out about 52,000 +/- 9,100 unique UMI-labeled TRB cDNA molecules from each library. Each library averaged 40,000 +/- 10,000 functional in-frame TRB CDR3 nucleotide clonotypes without stop codons. Diversity metrics, including normalized Shannon-Wiener and Chao1, were computed in VDJtools after downsampling to 5000 UMI-labeled TRB molecules per sample. VDJtools was used to calculate clonotype-size-weighted physicochemical properties of the central five CDR3 residues, namely interaction energy, strength, volume and Kidera factor 4. TCRdb reprocessed the reads and lists each CDR3 protein sequence as a single entry, with no DNA. What appears here as the V and J calls and clone size reflects TCRdb's work, not the paper's. This sample's listing comprises about 130,000 distinct CDR3 sequences. The ten largest clones take up approximately 0.51% of the sample.

The sequence came from a human donor in good health. Some clones in this sample may be carry-over from other donors' samples. Rearrangement joined TRBV6-1 to TRBJ2-7; TCRdb lists TRBD1, though no DNA is available to test this call. The specimen was naive CXCR3- CD8+ T cells from blood. What this sample's cell subset or site label stands for: CD45RO-CCR7+CD27+CD95- naive CD8+ T cells lacking CXCR3 (TNR3-). The CDR3 sequence is CASSEAGTGGAYEQYF.